Below are 10 T cell receptor beta chains sequenced from a single sample in a study of Graves' ophthalmopathy and Graves' hyperthyroidism. From RNA, the CDR3 regions of TCR beta chains were amplified and sequenced. HTBI primers were employed in first-round RT-PCR, then a second-round multiplex PCR followed. TCRdb called the multiplex PCR reads again in MiXCR, with one record for every CDR3 protein. The table shows a few hundred thousand distinct CDR3 sequences, with roughly 17% occurring only once. Material for sequencing was peripheral blood. Receptor source: an adult woman with stable Graves' hyperthyroidism.

In this sample, this clonotype turned up many times. This rearrangement joins TRBV20-1 to TRBJ1-1; possible D gene TRBD1, 5 bases. The CDR3 covers 14 residues. Trimming took 5 bases from V and 4 from J, leaving 17 bases between them. The V gene's germline CDR1 is DFQATT and CDR2 SNEGSKA (reference sequence). The CDR3 DNA is TGCAGTGCTGACGTCTTCGGGGGGGGCACTGAAGCTTTCTTT. It encodes CSADVFGGGTEAFF.

This clonotype was seen at least ten times. V gene TRBV12-3 or TRBV12-4 combines with J gene TRBJ2-7, with D tentatively TRBD1 or TRBD2 (5 bases each). The CDR3 length is 14 residues. The ends were cut back, 4 bases at V and 3 bases at J, with 13 bases in the middle. CDR3 residues: CASSSRDRFYEQYF. The CDR3 DNA is TGTGCCAGCAGTTCCCGGGACCGCTTCTACGAGCAGTACTTC.

This clonotype was seen repeatedly, ten times or more. V and J are TRBV3-1 and TRBJ2-7, with 10 bases matching TRBD2. The CDR3 is made up of 16 amino acids. The V and J ends lost 1 base and 3 bases, in that order; junction bases with no gene match: 6. The V gene's germline CDR1 is LGHDT and CDR2 YNNKEL (reference sequence). The CDR3 spells CASSQGLLAGIYEQYF. As DNA, the CDR3 is TGTGCCAGCAGCCAAGGTTTACTAGCGGGGATCTACGAGCAGTACTTC.

This clonotype showed up many times. The genes are TRBV13 and TRBJ1-1; a weak D match, TRBD1 (5 bases). The CDR3 length is 16 residues. V was clipped by 5 bases and J by 1 base, with 17 bases between them. In germline, CDR1 is PRHDT, CDR2 FYEKMQ (reference sequence). DNA of the CDR3: TGTGCCAGCAGCGTTTTGCGGGACCTCAAGAACACTGAAGCTTTCTTT. This sequence encodes CASSVLRDLKNTEAFF.

In this sample, this clonotype turned up many times. The chain uses TRBV29-1 and TRBJ2-1, with TRBD2 as a possible D gene (6 bases). V lost 7 bases and J 1 base, leaving 8 bases between the germline ends. From germline, CDR1 is SQVTM and CDR2 ANQGSEA. There are 12 residues in the CDR3. The CDR3 bases are TGCAGCGCTGGGACTTCCTACAATGAGCAGTTCTTC. Translated: CSAGTSYNEQFF.

This clonotype was picked up a small number of times. A much larger clone is a single base away; this may be a read error. The chain is built from TRBV6-1 and TRBJ2-2, with 7 bases identical to TRBD2. The germline V gene has CDR1 MNHNS and CDR2 SASEGT. The CDR3 has 16 residues. The CDR3 nucleotides are TGTGCCAGCAGTGCGGAGGGGCGGGGGAACACCGGGGAGCTGTGTTTT. Translation: CASSAEGRGNTGELCF.

This clonotype was counted at least ten times. The chain links TRBV20-1 to TRBJ1-1; 7 positions agree with TRBD1. The junction had 10 bases not matched to a gene; V was cut back by 6 bases and J by 6 bases. CDR3 length: 13 amino acids. The germline gives CDR1 DFQATT, CDR2 SNEGSKA (reference sequence). CDR3 protein: CSALARGLPEAFF. The CDR3 bases are TGCAGTGCCTTGGCGAGGGGGCTTCCTGAAGCTTTCTTT.

The chain uses TRBV28 and TRBJ1-5; D might be TRBD1 (6 bases). CDR1 and CDR2 from the germline V gene are MDHEN and SYDVKM. This CDR3 has 16 residues. The V end lost 2 bases, the J end lost 7 bases, and 18 bases lay between the germline ends. CDR3 sequence reads: CASSLDNRVSRQPQHF. The DNA for the CDR3 is TGTGCCAGCAGTTTAGATAACAGGGTTTCCAGACAGCCCCAGCATTTT. Full variable domain (outside the CDR3, taken from reference TRBV28 and TRBJ1-5): DVKVTQSSRYLVKRTGEKVFLECVQDMDHENMFWYRQDPGLGLRLIYFSYDVKMKEKGDIPEGYSVSREKKERFSLILESASTNQTSMYLCASSLDNRVSRQPQHFGDGTRLSIL.

This clonotype was found many times. The rearrangement uses TRBV11-2 and TRBJ2-5, with D unresolved. CDR1 is SGHAT, CDR2 FQNNGV, per germline. V dropped 1 base and J dropped 5 bases, with 5 bases sitting between them. This CDR3 region has 12 residues. For the CDR3, the DNA is TGTGCCAGCAGCTTAGTGGATGAGACCCAGTACTTC. It translates to CASSLVDETQYF.

The chain combines TRBV4-1 with TRBJ1-5, with 8 positions matching TRBD1. Germline V CDR1 and CDR2: MGHRA, YSYEKL. V dropped 2 bases and J dropped 1; count of bases not matched to a gene: 1. This CDR3 is 15 amino acids long. The CDR3 DNA sequence: TGCGCCAGCAGCCAAACAGGGGGAAGCAATCAGCCCCAGCATTTT. As protein: CASSQTGGSNQPQHF.